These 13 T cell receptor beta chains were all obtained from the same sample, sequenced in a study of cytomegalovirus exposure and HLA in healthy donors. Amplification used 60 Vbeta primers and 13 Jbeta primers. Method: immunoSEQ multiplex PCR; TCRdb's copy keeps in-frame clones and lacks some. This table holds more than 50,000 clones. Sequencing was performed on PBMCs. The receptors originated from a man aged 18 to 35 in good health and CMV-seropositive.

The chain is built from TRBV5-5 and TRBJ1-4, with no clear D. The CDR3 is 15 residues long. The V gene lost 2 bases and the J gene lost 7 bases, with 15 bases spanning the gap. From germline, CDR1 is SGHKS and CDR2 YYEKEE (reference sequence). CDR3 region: CASSFLGREGEKLFF. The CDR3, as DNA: TGTGCCAGCAGCTTTTTGGGAAGGGAGGGTGAAAAACTGTTTTTT.

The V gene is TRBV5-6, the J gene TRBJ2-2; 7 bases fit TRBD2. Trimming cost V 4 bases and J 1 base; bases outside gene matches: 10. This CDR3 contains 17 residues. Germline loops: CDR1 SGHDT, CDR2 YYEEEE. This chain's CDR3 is CASSILRRERNTGELFF. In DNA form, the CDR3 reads TGTGCCAGCAGCATTTTAAGGCGGGAGAGGAACACCGGGGAGCTGTTTTTT.

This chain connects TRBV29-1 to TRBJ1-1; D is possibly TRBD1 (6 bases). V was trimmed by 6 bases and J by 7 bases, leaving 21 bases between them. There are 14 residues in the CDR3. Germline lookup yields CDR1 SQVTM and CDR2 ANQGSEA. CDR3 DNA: TGCAGCGTCCTCCGGGACACCTTCTTTAGTGAAGCTTTCTTT. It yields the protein CSVLRDTFFSEAFF.

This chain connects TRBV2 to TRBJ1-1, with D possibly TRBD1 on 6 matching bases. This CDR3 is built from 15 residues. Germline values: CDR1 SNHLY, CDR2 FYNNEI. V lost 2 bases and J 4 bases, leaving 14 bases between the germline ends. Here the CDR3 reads CASSEFVGAATEAFF. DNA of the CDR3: TGTGCCAGCAGTGAATTCGTGGGGGCGGCCACTGAAGCTTTCTTT.

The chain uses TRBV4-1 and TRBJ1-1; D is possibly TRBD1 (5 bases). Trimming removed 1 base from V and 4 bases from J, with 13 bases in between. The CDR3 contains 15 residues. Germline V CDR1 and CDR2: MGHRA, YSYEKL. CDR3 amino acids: CASSQGWGEGTEAFF. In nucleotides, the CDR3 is TGCGCCAGCAGCCAAGGTTGGGGGGAGGGCACTGAAGCTTTCTTT.

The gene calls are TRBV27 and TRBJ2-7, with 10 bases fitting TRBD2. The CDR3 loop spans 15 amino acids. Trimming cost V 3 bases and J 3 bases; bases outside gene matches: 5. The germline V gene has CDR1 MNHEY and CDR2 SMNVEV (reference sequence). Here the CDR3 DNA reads TGTGCCAGCAGTTTTTCAGGACTAGCGGACTACGAGCAGTACTTC. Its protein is CASSFSGLADYEQYF.

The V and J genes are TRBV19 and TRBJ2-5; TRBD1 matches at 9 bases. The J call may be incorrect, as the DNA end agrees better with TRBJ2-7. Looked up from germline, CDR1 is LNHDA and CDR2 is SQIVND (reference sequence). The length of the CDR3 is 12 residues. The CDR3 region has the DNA TGTGCCAGCGGGACAGGGCCCTACGAGCAGTACTTC. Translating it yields CASGTGPYEQYF.

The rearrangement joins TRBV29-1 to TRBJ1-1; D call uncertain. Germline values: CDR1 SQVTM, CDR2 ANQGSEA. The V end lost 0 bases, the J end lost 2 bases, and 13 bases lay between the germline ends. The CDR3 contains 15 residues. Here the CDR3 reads CSVEDQGVGNTEAFF. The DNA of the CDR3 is TGCAGCGTTGAAGATCAAGGAGTTGGCAACACTGAAGCTTTCTTT.

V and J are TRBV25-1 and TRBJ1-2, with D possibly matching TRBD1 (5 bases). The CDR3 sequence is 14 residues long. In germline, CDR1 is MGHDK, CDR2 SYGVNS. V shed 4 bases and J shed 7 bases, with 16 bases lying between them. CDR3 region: CASSVTGDWGGYTF. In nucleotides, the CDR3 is TGTGCCAGCAGTGTGACCGGGGACTGGGGTGGCTACACCTTC.

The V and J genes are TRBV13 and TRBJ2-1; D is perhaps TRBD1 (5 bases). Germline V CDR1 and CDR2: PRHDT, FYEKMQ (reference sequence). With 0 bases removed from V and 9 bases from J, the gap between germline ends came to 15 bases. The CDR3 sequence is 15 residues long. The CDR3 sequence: CASSLGLGARVEQFF. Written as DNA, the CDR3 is TGTGCCAGCAGCTTAGGCCTTGGGGCCAGGGTTGAGCAGTTCTTC.

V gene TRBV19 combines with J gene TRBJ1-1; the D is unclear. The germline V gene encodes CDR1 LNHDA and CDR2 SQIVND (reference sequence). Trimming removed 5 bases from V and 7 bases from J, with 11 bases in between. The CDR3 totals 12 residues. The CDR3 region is CASSVGRIEAFF. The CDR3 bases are TGTGCCAGTAGTGTCGGGAGGATTGAAGCTTTCTTT.

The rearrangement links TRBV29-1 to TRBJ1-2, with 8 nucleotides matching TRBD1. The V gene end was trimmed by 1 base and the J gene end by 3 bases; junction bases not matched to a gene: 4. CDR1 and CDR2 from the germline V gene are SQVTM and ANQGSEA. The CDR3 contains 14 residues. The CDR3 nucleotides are TGCAGCGTTGAAGCAGCAGGGGGCTACTATGGCTACACCTTC. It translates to CSVEAAGGYYGYTF.

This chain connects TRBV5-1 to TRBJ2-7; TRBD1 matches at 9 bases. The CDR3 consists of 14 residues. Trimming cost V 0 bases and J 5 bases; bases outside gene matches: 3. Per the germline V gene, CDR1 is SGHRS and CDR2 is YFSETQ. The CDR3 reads CASSLEGQGHEQYF. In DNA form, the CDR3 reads TGCGCCAGCAGCTTGGAGGGACAGGGACACGAGCAGTACTTC.